The rows below give T cell receptor beta chains drawn from one sample of a study of blood T cells in healthy people across ages. TCRdb itself ran the 5' RACE reads through MiXCR, one entry per CDR3 protein. The data show 1.5 million to 2 million distinct CDR3 sequences, roughly 27% seen once. The sample consisted of blood. All receptors derive from a young woman in good health. Each CDR3 is given with its conserved first and last residue. A D gene is named only where the DNA matches it firmly. Where a row states a size, it is once, few, many or the class of an expanded clone; other rows omit it.

D gene: -
J gene: TRBJ2-1
clone size: -
V gene: TRBV12-5
CDR3 DNA: TGTGCTAGTGGTTCGCCACAGGGCAATGAGCAGTTCTTC
CDR3 protein: CASGSPQGNEQFF

D gene: -
J gene: TRBJ1-1
clone size: few
V gene: TRBV9
CDR3 DNA: TGTGCCAGCAGCTCGGGGTGGGGGTTAGACACTGAAGCTTTCTTT
CDR3 protein: CASSSGWGLDTEAFF

D gene: -
J gene: TRBJ2-2
clone size: -
V gene: TRBV18
CDR3 DNA: TGTGCCAGCTCACCAGCCGGGCATGGCGGGGAGCTGTTTTTT
CDR3 protein: CASSPAGHGGELFF

D gene: TRBD1
J gene: TRBJ1-1
clone size: -
V gene: TRBV5-6
CDR3 DNA: TGTGCCAGCAGCTTCAGGGGGAGTAATTTCGCTGAAGCTTTCTTT
CDR3 protein: CASSFRGSNFAEAFF

D gene: -
J gene: TRBJ1-6
clone size: few
V gene: TRBV12-3/TRBV12-4
CDR3 DNA: TGTGCCAGCACAACCTTTACCGGGACTTCGGATCCACCCCTCCACTTT
CDR3 protein: CASTTFTGTSDPPLHF

D gene: -
J gene: TRBJ2-4
clone size: many
V gene: TRBV20-1
CDR3 DNA: TGCAGTGCTACGCTCCGATCGGAGGGAGTCGGAAACATTCAGTACTTC
CDR3 protein: CSATLRSEGVGNIQYF

D gene: TRBD2
J gene: TRBJ2-4
clone size: many
V gene: TRBV6-6
CDR3 DNA: TGTGCCAGCAGTTCCATAGGGAGCGGGGGGTCCAAAAACATTCAGTACTTC
CDR3 protein: CASSSIGSGGSKNIQYF

D gene: -
J gene: TRBJ2-7
clone size: few
V gene: TRBV7-9
CDR3 DNA: TGTGCCAGCAGCCCTGGGGACCGGGCCTCATACGAGCAGTACTTC
CDR3 protein: CASSPGDRASYEQYF

D gene: -
J gene: TRBJ2-7
clone size: many
V gene: TRBV20-1
CDR3 DNA: TGCAGTGCTAGGGGAATTAAGGGGGCCTACGAGCAGTACTTC
CDR3 protein: CSARGIKGAYEQYF

D gene: -
J gene: TRBJ2-2
clone size: many
V gene: TRBV12-3/TRBV12-4
CDR3 DNA: TGTGCCAGCCGTGCGAGTCCAAACACCGGGGAGCTGTTTTTT
CDR3 protein: CASRASPNTGELFF

D gene: -
J gene: TRBJ1-2
clone size: -
V gene: TRBV6-2/TRBV6-3
CDR3 DNA: TGTGCCAGCAGCCGGGGGACCGGTTTTGACTATGGCTACACCTTC
CDR3 protein: CASSRGTGFDYGYTF

D gene: -
J gene: TRBJ1-2
clone size: -
V gene: TRBV7-2
CDR3 DNA: TGTGCCAGCAGCTCAAACAGGGCGGGCTACACCTTC
CDR3 protein: CASSSNRAGYTF

D gene: TRBD1
J gene: TRBJ2-7
clone size: many
V gene: TRBV7-2
CDR3 DNA: TGTGCCAGCAGCCGAGGATGGGACAGGGGATACGAGCAGTACTTC
CDR3 protein: CASSRGWDRGYEQYF

D gene: -
J gene: TRBJ1-1
clone size: -
V gene: TRBV28
CDR3 DNA: TGTGCCAGCAGTTCGTCAGGGGAGGGGGGGAACACTGAAGCTTTCTTT
CDR3 protein: CASSSSGEGGNTEAFF

D gene: -
J gene: TRBJ2-7
clone size: many
V gene: TRBV20-1
CDR3 DNA: TGCAGTGCTAGGGACTACCAGGGCTACGAGCAGTACTTC
CDR3 protein: CSARDYQGYEQYF

D gene: -
J gene: TRBJ2-7
clone size: -
V gene: TRBV7-2
CDR3 DNA: TGTGCCAGCAGCTCCGTTCCTAGCAAGGTACCCTACGAGCAGTACTTC
CDR3 protein: CASSSVPSKVPYEQYF

D gene: -
J gene: TRBJ2-5
clone size: few
V gene: TRBV27
CDR3 DNA: TGTGCCAGCAGTTTTCGGGCTAGCTCTCCAATCGGCCAGTACTTC
CDR3 protein: CASSFRASSPIGQYF

D gene: -
J gene: TRBJ2-5
clone size: few
V gene: TRBV5-5
CDR3 DNA: TGTGCCAGCAGCTTGGACCTCGGGACCCAAGAGACCCAGTACTTC
CDR3 protein: CASSLDLGTQETQYF

D gene: TRBD2
J gene: TRBJ2-1
clone size: many
V gene: TRBV5-1
CDR3 DNA: TGCGCCAGCAGCTTTGACGGGAGGCCTTACAATGAGCAGTTCTTC
CDR3 protein: CASSFDGRPYNEQFF

D gene: TRBD1
J gene: TRBJ1-2
clone size: -
V gene: TRBV30
CDR3 DNA: TGTGCCTGGAGTGTACTGGAAGGGGGCTCTGGCTACACCTTC
CDR3 protein: CAWSVLEGGSGYTF

D gene: -
J gene: TRBJ1-6
clone size: few
V gene: TRBV28
CDR3 DNA: TGTGCCAGCAGTTTCGGGACCCCGATTTCACCCCTCCACTTT
CDR3 protein: CASSFGTPISPLHF

D gene: -
J gene: TRBJ2-5
clone size: -
V gene: TRBV29-1
CDR3 DNA: TGCAGCTGGGGGGACAGACGAGAGACCCAGTACTTC
CDR3 protein: CSWGDRRETQYF

D gene: -
J gene: TRBJ1-2
clone size: -
V gene: TRBV6-5
CDR3 DNA: TGTGCCAGCAGTTACTCTTTCGGGGGAAACTATGGCTACACCTTC
CDR3 protein: CASSYSFGGNYGYTF

D gene: -
J gene: TRBJ1-4
clone size: few
V gene: TRBV2
CDR3 DNA: TGTGCCAGCAGTGAAACGGGGGAAAAACTGTTTTTT
CDR3 protein: CASSETGEKLFF

D gene: -
J gene: TRBJ2-7
clone size: few
V gene: TRBV5-1
CDR3 DNA: TGCGCCAGCAGCTTCGAGGGGGGTACCTACGAGCAGTACTTC
CDR3 protein: CASSFEGGTYEQYF

D gene: TRBD2
J gene: TRBJ2-1
clone size: -
V gene: TRBV5-4
CDR3 DNA: TGTGCCTGCCGGGAGGACTCCTACAATGAGCAGTTCTTC
CDR3 protein: CACREDSYNEQFF

D gene: TRBD1
J gene: TRBJ2-4
clone size: -
V gene: TRBV3-1
CDR3 DNA: TGTGCCAGCAGCCAAGGAGGGACAGGTCGGGACATTCAGTACTTC
CDR3 protein: CASSQGGTGRDIQYF

D gene: -
J gene: TRBJ2-2
clone size: few
V gene: TRBV6-6
CDR3 DNA: TGTGCCAGCACCCACTTACCCCCAGGGGTCACCGGGGAGCTGTTTTTT
CDR3 protein: CASTHLPPGVTGELFF

D gene: -
J gene: TRBJ2-1
clone size: many
V gene: TRBV7-2
CDR3 DNA: TGTGCCAGCAGCTCCTCGCGGGCCGGGAATGAGCAGTTCTTC
CDR3 protein: CASSSSRAGNEQFF

D gene: TRBD1
J gene: TRBJ2-7
clone size: few
V gene: TRBV5-1
CDR3 DNA: TGCGCCAGCAGCATCACAGGGGGCGAGCAGTACTTC
CDR3 protein: CASSITGGEQYF

D gene: -
J gene: TRBJ2-2
clone size: -
V gene: TRBV7-2
CDR3 DNA: TGTGCCAGCGGGAGTCAGGGGTTTAACGGGGAGCTGTTTTTT
CDR3 protein: CASGSQGFNGELFF

D gene: -
J gene: TRBJ2-7
clone size: few
V gene: TRBV25-1
CDR3 DNA: TGTGCCAGCATTGGGGCGGGGCCCTACGAGCAGTACTTC
CDR3 protein: CASIGAGPYEQYF

D gene: -
J gene: TRBJ1-2
clone size: few
V gene: TRBV25-1
CDR3 DNA: TGTGCCAGCAGCGAGGAGTTCGGCTATGGCTACACCTTC
CDR3 protein: CASSEEFGYGYTF

D gene: -
J gene: TRBJ1-5
clone size: -
V gene: TRBV15
CDR3 DNA: TGTGCCACCAGCAGTCATGGGGGGAGTCAGCCCCAGCATTTT
CDR3 protein: CATSSHGGSQPQHF

D gene: TRBD1
J gene: TRBJ2-7
clone size: -
V gene: TRBV5-6
CDR3 DNA: TGTGCCAGCAGCGCCGGGGACAGGGGGCTCGAGCAGTACTTC
CDR3 protein: CASSAGDRGLEQYF

D gene: TRBD2
J gene: TRBJ2-5
clone size: few
V gene: TRBV5-1
CDR3 DNA: TGCGCCAGCATGCGTAGCGGGGGGGCGGAGACCCAGTACTTC
CDR3 protein: CASMRSGGAETQYF

D gene: -
J gene: TRBJ2-5
clone size: few
V gene: TRBV27
CDR3 DNA: TGTGCCAGCAGTTTATTACAGGGAGGATACCAAGAGACCCAGTACTTC
CDR3 protein: CASSLLQGGYQETQYF

D gene: TRBD1
J gene: TRBJ2-5
clone size: many
V gene: TRBV10-2
CDR3 DNA: TGCGCCAGCAGTGAGACAGGGGGCGCGGAGACCCAGTACTTC
CDR3 protein: CASSETGGAETQYF

D gene: -
J gene: TRBJ2-5
clone size: few
V gene: TRBV3-1
CDR3 DNA: TGTGCCAGCAGCCACCAAGCGGCAGCCGTTGGGACCCAGTACTTC
CDR3 protein: CASSHQAAAVGTQYF

D gene: TRBD2
J gene: TRBJ2-1
clone size: many
V gene: TRBV18
CDR3 DNA: TGTGCCAGCTCACCCCAGGGAGCGGGAGCCTACAATGAGCAGTTCTTC
CDR3 protein: CASSPQGAGAYNEQFF

D gene: TRBD2
J gene: TRBJ2-5
clone size: -
V gene: TRBV12-5
CDR3 DNA: TGTGCTAGTGGTCTATCAGCGGGAGAGGAGACCCAGTACTTC
CDR3 protein: CASGLSAGEETQYF

D gene: -
J gene: TRBJ2-2
clone size: -
V gene: TRBV29-1
CDR3 DNA: TGCAGCGTTGCTTCAGGGGTCGGGGAGCTGTTTTTT
CDR3 protein: CSVASGVGELFF

D gene: -
J gene: TRBJ2-3
clone size: few
V gene: TRBV12-3/TRBV12-4
CDR3 DNA: TGTGCCAGCAGTTTTTTGACCTCCACAGATACGCAGTATTTT
CDR3 protein: CASSFLTSTDTQYF

D gene: -
J gene: TRBJ1-1
clone size: -
V gene: TRBV2
CDR3 DNA: TGTGCCAGCAGTGATCCGGGAGCGGGGGCCATGAACACTGAAGCTTTCTTT
CDR3 protein: CASSDPGAGAMNTEAFF

D gene: TRBD2
J gene: TRBJ2-2
clone size: -
V gene: TRBV12-3/TRBV12-4
CDR3 DNA: TGTGCCAGCAGTTCTCCGGGACTAGCGGGGGGGCTAGTCGGGGAGCTGTTTTTT
CDR3 protein: CASSSPGLAGGLVGELFF